This T cell receptor beta chain stems from a study of CD8+ T cells in alopecia areata. Overall study: Treated patients were given 5 to 10 mg oral tofacitinib twice daily. Tofacitinib treatment spanned 6 to 18 months, with 6 months off drug afterward.

Reverse transcribed after extraction, RNA yielded cDNA as the sequencing template. Profiled with immunoSEQ multiplex PCR; TCRdb holds only in-frame clones, not every one. Of 170,000 or so clones in the sample, over 55% are singletons; the top ten hold over 1.5%. This clone was found a few times. Both CD4+ and CD8+ T cells were separated by sorting PBMCs. This clonotype originated in a human donor with alopecia areata. The starting material was CD4+ T cells sorted from blood, obtained at week 0.

DNA for the CDR3: TGCAGCGTTGAAACAGGGGATATCACTGAAGCTTTCTTT. Translated, it gives CSVETGDITEAFF. The chain combines TRBV29-1 with TRBJ1-1; 7 positions match TRBD1. There are 13 residues in the CDR3. V was clipped by 2 bases and J by 4 bases; unmatched bases: 4. The V gene's germline CDR1 is SQVTM and CDR2 ANQGSEA.